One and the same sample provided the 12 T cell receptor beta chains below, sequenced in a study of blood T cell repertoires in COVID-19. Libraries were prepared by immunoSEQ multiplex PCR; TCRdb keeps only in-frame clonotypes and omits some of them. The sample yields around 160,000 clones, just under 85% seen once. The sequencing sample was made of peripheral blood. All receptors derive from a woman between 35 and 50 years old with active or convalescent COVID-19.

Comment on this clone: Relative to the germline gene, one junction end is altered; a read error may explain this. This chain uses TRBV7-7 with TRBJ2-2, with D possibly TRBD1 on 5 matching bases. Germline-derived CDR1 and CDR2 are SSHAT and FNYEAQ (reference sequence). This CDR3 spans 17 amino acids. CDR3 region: CASSLDYVTGRTGELFF. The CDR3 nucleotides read TGTGCTAGCAGCTTAGATTATGTCACAGGCCGAACCGGGGAGCTGTTTTTT.

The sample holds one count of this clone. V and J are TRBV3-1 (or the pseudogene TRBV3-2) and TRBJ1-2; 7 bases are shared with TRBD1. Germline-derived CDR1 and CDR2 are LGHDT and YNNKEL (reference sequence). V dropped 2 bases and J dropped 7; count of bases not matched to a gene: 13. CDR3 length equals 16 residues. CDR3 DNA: TGTGCCAGCAGCCAACAACGTACCGGGACAGCGACTGGCTACACCTTC. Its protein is CASSQQRTGTATGYTF.

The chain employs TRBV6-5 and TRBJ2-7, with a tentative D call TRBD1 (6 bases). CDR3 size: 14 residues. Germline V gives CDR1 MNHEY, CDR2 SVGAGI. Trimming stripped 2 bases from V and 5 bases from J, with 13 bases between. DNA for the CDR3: TGTGCCAGCAGTTACAGTGGCAGGGGCCACGAGCAGTACTTC. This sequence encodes CASSYSGRGHEQYF.

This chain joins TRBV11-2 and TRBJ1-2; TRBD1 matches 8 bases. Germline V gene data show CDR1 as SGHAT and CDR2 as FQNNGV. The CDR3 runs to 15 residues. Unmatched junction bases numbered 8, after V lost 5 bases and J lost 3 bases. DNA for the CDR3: TGTGCCAGCAGCGCCACAGGGGGGTGGTACTATGGCTACACCTTC. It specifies CASSATGGWYYGYTF.

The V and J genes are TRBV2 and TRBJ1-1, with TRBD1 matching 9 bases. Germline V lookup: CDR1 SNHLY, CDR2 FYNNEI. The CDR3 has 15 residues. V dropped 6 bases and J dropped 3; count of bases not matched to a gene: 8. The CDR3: CASRGNRGLYTEAFF. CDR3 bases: TGTGCCAGCAGGGGCAACAGGGGGCTCTACACTGAAGCTTTCTTT.

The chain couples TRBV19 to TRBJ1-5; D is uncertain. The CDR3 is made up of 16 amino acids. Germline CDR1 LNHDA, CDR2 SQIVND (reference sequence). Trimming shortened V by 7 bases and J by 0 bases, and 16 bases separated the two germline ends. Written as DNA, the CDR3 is TGTGCCAGTACCTTGGGAGGCAGCTATAGCAATCAGCCCCAGCATTTT. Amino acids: CASTLGGSYSNQPQHF.

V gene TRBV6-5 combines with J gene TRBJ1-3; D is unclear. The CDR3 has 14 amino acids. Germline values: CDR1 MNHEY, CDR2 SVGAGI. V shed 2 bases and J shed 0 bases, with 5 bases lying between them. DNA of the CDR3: TGTGCCAGCAGTTACCGGAGCTCTGGAAACACCATATATTTT. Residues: CASSYRSSGNTIYF.

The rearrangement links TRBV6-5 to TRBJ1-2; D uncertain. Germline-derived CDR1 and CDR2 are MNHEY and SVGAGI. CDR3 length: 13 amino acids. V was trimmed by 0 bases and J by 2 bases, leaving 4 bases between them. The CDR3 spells CASSYSTNYGYTF. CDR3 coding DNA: TGTGCCAGCAGTTACTCGACAAACTATGGCTACACCTTC.

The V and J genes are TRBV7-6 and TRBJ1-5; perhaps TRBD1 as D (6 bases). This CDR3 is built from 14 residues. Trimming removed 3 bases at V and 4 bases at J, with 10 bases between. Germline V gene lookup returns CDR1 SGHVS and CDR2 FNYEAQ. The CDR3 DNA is TGTGCCAGCAGCTTCGCCGGGACAAATCAGCCCCAGCATTTT. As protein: CASSFAGTNQPQHF.

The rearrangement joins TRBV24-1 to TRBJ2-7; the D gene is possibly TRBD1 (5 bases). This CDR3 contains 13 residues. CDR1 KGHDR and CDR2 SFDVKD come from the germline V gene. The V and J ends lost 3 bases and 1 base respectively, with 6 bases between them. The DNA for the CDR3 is TGTGCCACCAGTGATCCAGGGTCCTACGAGCAGTACTTC. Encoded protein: CATSDPGSYEQYF.

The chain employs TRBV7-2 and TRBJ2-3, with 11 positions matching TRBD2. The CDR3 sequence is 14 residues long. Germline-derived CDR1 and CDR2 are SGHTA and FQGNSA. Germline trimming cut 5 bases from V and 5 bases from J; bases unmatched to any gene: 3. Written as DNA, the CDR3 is TGTGCCAGCAGCCGCGGACTAGCGGGAGATACGCAGTATTTT. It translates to CASSRGLAGDTQYF.

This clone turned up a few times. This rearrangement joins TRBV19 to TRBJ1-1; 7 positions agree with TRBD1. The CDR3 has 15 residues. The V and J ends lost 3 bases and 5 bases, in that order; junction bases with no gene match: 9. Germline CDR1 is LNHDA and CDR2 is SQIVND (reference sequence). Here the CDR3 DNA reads TGTGCCAGTAGTATTAAGTCGGGACAGAGAACTGAAGCTTTCTTT. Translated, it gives CASSIKSGQRTEAFF.